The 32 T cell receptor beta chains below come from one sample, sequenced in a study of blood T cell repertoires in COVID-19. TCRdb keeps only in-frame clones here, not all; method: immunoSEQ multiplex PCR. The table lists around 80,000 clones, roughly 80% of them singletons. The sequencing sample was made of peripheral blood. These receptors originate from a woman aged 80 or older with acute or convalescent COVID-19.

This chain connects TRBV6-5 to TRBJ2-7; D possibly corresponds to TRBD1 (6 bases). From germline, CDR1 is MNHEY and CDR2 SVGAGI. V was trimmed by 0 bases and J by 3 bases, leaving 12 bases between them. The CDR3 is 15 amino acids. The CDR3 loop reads CASSYSITGYYEQYF. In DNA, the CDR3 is TGTGCCAGCAGTTACTCGATAACAGGGTACTACGAGCAGTACTTC.

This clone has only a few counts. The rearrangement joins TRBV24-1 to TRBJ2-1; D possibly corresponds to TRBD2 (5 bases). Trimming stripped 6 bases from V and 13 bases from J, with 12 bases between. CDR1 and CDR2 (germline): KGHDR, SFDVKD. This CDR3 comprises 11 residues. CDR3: CATSIYGDQFF. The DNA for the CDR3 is TGTGCCACCAGTATTTACGGGGATCAGTTCTTC.

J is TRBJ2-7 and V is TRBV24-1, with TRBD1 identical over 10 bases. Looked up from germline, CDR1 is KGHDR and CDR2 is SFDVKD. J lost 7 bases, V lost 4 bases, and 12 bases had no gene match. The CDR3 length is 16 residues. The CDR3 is CATSDLVWDRGGEQYF. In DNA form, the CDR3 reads TGTGCCACCAGTGACCTGGTTTGGGACAGGGGAGGGGAGCAGTACTTC.

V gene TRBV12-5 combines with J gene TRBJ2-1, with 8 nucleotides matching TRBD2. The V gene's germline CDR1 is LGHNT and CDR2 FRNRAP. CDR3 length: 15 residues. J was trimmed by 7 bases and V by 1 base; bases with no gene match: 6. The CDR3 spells CASGLERGLGNEQFF. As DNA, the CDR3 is TGTGCTAGTGGTTTGGAGCGGGGGCTAGGGAATGAGCAGTTCTTC.

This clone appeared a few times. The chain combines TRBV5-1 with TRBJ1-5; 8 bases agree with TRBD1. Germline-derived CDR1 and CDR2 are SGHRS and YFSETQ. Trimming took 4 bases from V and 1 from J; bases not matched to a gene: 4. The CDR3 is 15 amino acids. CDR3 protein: CASSAGTGSNQPQHF. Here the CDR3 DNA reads TGCGCCAGCAGCGCAGGGACAGGCAGCAATCAGCCCCAGCATTTT.

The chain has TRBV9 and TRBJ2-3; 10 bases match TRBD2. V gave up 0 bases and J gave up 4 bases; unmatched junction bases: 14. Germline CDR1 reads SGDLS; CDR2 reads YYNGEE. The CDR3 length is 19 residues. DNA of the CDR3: TGTGCCAGCAGCGTAGTCCCCTCTGGCCTAGCGGGGGTGGCAGATACGCAGTATTTT. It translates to CASSVVPSGLAGVADTQYF.

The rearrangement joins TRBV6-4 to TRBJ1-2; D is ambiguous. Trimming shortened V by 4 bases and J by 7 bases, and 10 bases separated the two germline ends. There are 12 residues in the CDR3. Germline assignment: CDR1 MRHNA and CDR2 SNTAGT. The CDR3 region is CASSGGSGGYTF. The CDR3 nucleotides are TGTGCCAGCAGTGGAGGTAGCGGTGGCTACACCTTC.

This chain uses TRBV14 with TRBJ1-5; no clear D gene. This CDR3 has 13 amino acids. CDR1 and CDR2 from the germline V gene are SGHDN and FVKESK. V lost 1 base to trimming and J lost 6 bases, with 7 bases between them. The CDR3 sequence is CASSQGGSQPQHF. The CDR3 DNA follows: TGTGCCAGCAGCCAAGGAGGGAGTCAGCCCCAGCATTTT.

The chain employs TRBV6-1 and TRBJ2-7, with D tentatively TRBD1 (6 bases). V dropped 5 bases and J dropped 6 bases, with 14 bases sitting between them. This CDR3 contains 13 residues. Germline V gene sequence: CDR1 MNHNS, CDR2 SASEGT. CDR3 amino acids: CASSPYRDVEQYF. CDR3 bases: TGTGCCAGCAGTCCGTACAGGGACGTCGAGCAGTACTTC.

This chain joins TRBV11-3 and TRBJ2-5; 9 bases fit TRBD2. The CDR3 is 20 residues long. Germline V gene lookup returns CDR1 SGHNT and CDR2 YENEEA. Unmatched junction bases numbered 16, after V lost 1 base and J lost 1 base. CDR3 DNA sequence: TGTGCCAGCAGCTTAGGTTTGGGGTTCGGCGGGGGGGCTTCCCAAGAGACCCAGTACTTC. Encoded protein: CASSLGLGFGGGASQETQYF.

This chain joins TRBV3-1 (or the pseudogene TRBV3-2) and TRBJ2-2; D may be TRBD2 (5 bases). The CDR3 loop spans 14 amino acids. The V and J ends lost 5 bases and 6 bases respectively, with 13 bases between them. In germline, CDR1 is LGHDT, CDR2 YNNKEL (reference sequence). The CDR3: CASSFGLPPGELFF. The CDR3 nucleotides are TGTGCCAGCAGCTTTGGACTTCCCCCCGGGGAGCTGTTTTTT.

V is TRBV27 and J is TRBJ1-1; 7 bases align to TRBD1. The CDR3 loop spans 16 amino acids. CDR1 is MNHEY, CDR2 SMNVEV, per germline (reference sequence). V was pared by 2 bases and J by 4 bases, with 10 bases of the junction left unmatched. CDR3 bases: TGTGCCAGCAGTTTAATTTGGAGGGGGCAGAGCACTGAAGCTTTCTTT. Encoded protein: CASSLIWRGQSTEAFF.

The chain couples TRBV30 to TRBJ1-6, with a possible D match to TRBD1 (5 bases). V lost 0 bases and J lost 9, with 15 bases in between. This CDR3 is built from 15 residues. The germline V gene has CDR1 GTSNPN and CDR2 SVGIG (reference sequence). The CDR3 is CAWSVEQAGVSPLHF. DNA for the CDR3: TGTGCCTGGAGTGTAGAACAGGCCGGAGTTTCACCCCTCCACTTT.

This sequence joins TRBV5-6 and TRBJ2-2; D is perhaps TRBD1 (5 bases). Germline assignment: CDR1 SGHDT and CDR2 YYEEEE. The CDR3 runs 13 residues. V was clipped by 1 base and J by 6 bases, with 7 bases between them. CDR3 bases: TGTGCCAGCAGCTTGCCAGGGCCCGGGGAGCTGTTTTTT. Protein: CASSLPGPGELFF.

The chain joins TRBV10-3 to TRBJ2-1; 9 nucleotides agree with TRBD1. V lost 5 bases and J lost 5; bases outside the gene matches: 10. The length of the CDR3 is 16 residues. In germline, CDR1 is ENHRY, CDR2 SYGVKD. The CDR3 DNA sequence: TGTGCCATCAGTCAAGGACGGGACAGGGCAAACAATGAGCAGTTCTTC. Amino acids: CAISQGRDRANNEQFF.

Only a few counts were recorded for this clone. As DNA, the CDR3 is TGTGCCTGGAGCCAGGGGTATAATTCACCCCTCCACTTT. Translated, it gives CAWSQGYNSPLHF. This rearrangement joins TRBV30 to TRBJ1-6; possible D gene TRBD1, 6 bases. V dropped 3 bases and J dropped 4 bases, with 7 bases sitting between them. CDR1 and CDR2 (germline): GTSNPN, SVGIG (reference sequence). The CDR3 has 13 amino acids. Full variable domain (rest looked up from reference TRBV30 and TRBJ1-6): SQTIHQWPATLVQPVGSPLSLECTVEGTSNPNLYWYRQAAGRGLQLLFYSVGIGQISSEVPQNLSASRPQDRQFILSSKKLLLSDSGFYLCAWSQGYNSPLHFGNGTRLTVT.

Here the CDR3 DNA reads TGTGCCAGCTCACTTGGGACAGGGGGCAATCAGCCCCAGCATTTT. It yields the protein CASSLGTGGNQPQHF. The chain combines TRBV18 with TRBJ1-5, with TRBD1 matching over 10 bases. Germline values: CDR1 KGHSH, CDR2 LQKENI. J lost 2 bases, V lost 4 bases, and 2 bases had no gene match. This CDR3 spans 15 amino acids.

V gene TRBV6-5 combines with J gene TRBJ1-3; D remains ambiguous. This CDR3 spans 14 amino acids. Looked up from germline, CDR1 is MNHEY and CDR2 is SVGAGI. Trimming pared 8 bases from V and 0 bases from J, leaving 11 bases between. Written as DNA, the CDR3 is TGTGCCAGCTCGCCCATAGCCTCTGGAAACACCATATATTTT. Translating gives CASSPIASGNTIYF.

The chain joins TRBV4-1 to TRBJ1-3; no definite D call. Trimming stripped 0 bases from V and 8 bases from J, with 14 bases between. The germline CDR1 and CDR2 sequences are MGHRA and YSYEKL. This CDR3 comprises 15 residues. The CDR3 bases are TGCGCCAGCAGCCAAGATGAGGGAGTGATAGACACCATATATTTT. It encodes CASSQDEGVIDTIYF.

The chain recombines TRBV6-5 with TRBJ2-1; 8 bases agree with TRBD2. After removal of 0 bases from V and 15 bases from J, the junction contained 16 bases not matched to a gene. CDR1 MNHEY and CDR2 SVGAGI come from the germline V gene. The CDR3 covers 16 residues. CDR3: CASSYSGGDRGGSLFF. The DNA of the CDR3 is TGTGCCAGCAGTTACTCGGGAGGAGATCGGGGGGGTTCTCTGTTCTTC.

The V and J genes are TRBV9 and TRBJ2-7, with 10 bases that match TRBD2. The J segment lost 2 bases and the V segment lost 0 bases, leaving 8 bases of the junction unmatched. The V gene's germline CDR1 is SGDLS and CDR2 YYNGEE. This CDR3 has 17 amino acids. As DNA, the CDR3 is TGTGCCAGCAGCGTAGGGGTAAGCAGCGGGGGGGCCTACGAGCAGTACTTC. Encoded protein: CASSVGVSSGGAYEQYF.

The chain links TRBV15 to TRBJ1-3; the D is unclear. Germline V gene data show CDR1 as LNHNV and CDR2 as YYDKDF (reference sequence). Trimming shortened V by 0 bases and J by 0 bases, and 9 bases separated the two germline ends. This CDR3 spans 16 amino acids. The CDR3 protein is CATSRDRVGSGNTIYF. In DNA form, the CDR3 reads TGTGCCACCAGCAGAGATCGGGTCGGCTCTGGAAACACCATATATTTT. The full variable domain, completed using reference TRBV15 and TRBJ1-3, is DAMVIQNPRYQVTQFGKPVTLSCSQTLNHNVMYWYQQKSSQAPKLLFHYYDKDFNNEADTPDNFQSRRPNTSFCFLDIRSPGLGDTAMYLCATSRDRVGSGNTIYFGEGSWLTVV.

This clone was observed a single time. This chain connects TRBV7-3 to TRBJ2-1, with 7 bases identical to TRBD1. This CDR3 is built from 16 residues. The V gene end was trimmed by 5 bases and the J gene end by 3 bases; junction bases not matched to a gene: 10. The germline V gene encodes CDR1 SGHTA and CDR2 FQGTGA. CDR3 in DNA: TGTGCCAGCAGCCCCCCGGGACAGCGCAACTACAATGAGCAGTTCTTC. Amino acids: CASSPPGQRNYNEQFF.

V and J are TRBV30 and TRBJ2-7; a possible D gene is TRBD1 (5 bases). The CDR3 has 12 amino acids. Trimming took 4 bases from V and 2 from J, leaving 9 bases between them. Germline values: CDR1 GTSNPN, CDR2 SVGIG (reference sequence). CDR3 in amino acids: CAWKGATYEQYF. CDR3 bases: TGTGCCTGGAAAGGGGCGACCTACGAGCAGTACTTC.

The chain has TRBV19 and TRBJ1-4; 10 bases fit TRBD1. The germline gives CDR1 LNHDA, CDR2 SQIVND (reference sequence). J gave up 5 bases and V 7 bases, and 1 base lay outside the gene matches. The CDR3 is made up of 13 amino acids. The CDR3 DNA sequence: TGTGCCAGTAAGGACAGGGGGAATGAAAAACTGTTTTTT. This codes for CASKDRGNEKLFF.

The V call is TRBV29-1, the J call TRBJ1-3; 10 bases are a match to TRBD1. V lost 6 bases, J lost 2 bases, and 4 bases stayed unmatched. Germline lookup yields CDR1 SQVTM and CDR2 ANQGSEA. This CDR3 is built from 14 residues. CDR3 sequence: CSVSDRGTGNTIYF. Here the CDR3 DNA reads TGCAGCGTATCGGACAGGGGGACTGGAAACACCATATATTTT.

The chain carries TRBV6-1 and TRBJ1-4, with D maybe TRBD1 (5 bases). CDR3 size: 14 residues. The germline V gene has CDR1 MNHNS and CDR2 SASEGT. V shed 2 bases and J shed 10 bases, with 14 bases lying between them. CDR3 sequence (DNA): TGTGCCAGCAGTGAATGGGGCAGCCGGGCAAAACTGTTTTTT. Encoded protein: CASSEWGSRAKLFF.

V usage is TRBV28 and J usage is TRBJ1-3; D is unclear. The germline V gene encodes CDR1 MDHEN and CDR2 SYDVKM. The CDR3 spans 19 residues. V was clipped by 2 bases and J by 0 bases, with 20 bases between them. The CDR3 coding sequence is TGTGCCAGCAGTTTAAGGAGGGCGGGCGGGGTAGGCTCTGGAAACACCATATATTTT. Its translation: CASSLRRAGGVGSGNTIYF.

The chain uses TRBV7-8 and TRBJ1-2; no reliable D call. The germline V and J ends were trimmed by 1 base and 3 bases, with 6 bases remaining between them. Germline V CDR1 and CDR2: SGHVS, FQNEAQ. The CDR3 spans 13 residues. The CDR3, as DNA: TGTGCCAGCAGCTTAGAACGGGACTATGGCTACACCTTC. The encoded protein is CASSLERDYGYTF.

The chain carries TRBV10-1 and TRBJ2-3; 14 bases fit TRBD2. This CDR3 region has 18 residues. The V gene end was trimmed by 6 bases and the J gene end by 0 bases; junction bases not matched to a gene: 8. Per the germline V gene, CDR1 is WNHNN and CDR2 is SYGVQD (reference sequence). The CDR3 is CASSTGTSGRPSTDTQYF. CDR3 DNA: TGCGCCAGCAGCACCGGGACTAGCGGGAGACCTAGCACAGATACGCAGTATTTT.

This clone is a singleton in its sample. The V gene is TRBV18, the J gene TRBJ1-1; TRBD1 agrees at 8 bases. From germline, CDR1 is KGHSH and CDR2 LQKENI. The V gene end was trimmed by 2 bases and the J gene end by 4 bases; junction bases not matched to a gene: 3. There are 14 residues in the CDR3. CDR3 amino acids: CASSPSDRGTEAFF. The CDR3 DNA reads TGTGCCAGCTCACCATCCGACAGGGGCACTGAAGCTTTCTTT.

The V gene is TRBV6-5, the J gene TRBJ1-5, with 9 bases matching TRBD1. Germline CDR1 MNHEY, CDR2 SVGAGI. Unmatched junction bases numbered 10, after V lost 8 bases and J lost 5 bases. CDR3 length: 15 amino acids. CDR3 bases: TGTGCCAGCCGGACAGGGGCCGTAACTGATCAGCCCCAGCATTTT. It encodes CASRTGAVTDQPQHF.